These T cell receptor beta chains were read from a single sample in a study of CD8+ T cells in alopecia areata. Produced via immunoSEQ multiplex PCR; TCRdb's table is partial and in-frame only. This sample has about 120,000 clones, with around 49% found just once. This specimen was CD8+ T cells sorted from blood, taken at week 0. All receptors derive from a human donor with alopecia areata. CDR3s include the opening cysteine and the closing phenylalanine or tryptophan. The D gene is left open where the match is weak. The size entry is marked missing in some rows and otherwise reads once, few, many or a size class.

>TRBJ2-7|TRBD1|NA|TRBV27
CASSETGAVFEQYF
TGTGCCAGCAGCGAAACAGGGGCCGTCTTCGAGCAGTACTTC
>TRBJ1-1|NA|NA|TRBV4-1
CASSPPDRNTEAFF
TGCGCCAGCAGCCCACCGGACAGAAACACTGAAGCTTTCTTT
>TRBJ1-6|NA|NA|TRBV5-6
CASSLEVGSYNSPLHF
TGTGCCAGCAGCTTGGAAGTGGGCTCCTATAATTCACCCCTCCACTTT
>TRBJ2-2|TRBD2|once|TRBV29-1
CSVTGTSGGYTGELFF
TGCAGCGTCACCGGGACTAGCGGGGGGTACACCGGGGAGCTGTTTTTT
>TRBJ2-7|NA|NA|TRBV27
CASSLQGYEQYF
TGTGCCAGCAGTTTACAGGGATACGAGCAGTACTTC
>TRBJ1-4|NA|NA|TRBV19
CASSEDGIHEKLFF
TGTGCCAGTAGTGAGGACGGAATCCATGAAAAACTGTTTTTT
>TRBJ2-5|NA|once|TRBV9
CASSGADQETQYF
TGTGCCAGCAGCGGCGCGGACCAAGAGACCCAGTACTTC
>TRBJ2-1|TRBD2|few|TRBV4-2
CASSQGYSGGPEFF
TGTGCCAGCAGCCAAGGGTATAGCGGGGGCCCGGAGTTCTTC
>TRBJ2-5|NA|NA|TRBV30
CASGRDVSWETQYF
TGTGCCTCGGGAAGGGACGTGAGCTGGGAGACCCAGTACTTC
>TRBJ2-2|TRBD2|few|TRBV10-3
CAISQGLAGVTGELFF
TGTGCCATCAGTCAAGGACTAGCGGGGGTCACCGGGGAGCTGTTTTTT
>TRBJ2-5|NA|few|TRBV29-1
CSVERRGETQYF
TGCAGCGTTGAGAGACGGGGAGAGACCCAGTACTTC
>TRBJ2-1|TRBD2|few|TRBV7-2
CASSPLAGSYNEQFF
TGTGCCAGCAGCCCCTTAGCGGGTTCTTACAATGAGCAGTTCTTC
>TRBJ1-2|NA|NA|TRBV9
CASSENRDTFYGYTF
TGTGCCAGCAGTGAAAACCGGGACACCTTCTATGGCTACACCTTC
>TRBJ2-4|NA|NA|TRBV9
CASSVGGGPKNIQYF
TGTGCCAGCAGCGTAGGTGGGGGTCCCAAAAACATTCAGTACTTC
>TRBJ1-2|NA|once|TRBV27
CASSISVWYGYTF
TGTGCCAGCAGTATCTCCGTTTGGTATGGCTACACCTTC
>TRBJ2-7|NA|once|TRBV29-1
CSVDVGPSYEQYF
TGCAGCGTTGACGTGGGGCCTTCCTACGAGCAGTACTTC
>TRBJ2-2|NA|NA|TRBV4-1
CASSPSNRGGGELFF
TGCGCCAGCAGCCCATCCAACAGGGGAGGCGGGGAGCTGTTTTTT
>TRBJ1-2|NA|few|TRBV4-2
CASSQGAGDGYTF
TGTGCCAGCAGCCAAGGGGCAGGGGACGGCTACACCTTC